This passage covers 10 T cell receptor beta chains from one sample sequenced in a study of early T cells in non-severe SARS-CoV-2 infection. TCRdb ran MiXCR on the 5' RACE reads and lists one entry per CDR3 protein. The repertoire holds about 64,000 distinct CDR3 sequences, with roughly 18% as singletons. Sequenced here: whole blood, sampled at baseline. These receptors all stem from an adult who was a healthcare worker with PCR-confirmed SARS-CoV-2 infection or an uninfected control (not recorded which).

This clonotype occurred many times. The chain recombines TRBV6-2 or TRBV6-3 with TRBJ1-3; 7 bases map to TRBD1. The CDR3 is made up of 15 amino acids. The trim removed 7 bases at V and 2 bases at J, leaving 8 bases unmatched. CDR1 is MNHEY, CDR2 SVGEGT, per germline. CDR3: CASKDWDRPGNTIYF. The CDR3, as DNA: TGTGCCAGCAAGGATTGGGACAGACCTGGAAACACCATATATTTT.

The chain combines TRBV5-6 with TRBJ2-5, with D possibly matching TRBD2 (6 bases). This CDR3 contains 13 residues. Trimming pared 3 bases from V and 4 bases from J, leaving 10 bases between. Germline loops: CDR1 SGHDT, CDR2 YYEEEE. In nucleotides, the CDR3 is TGTGCCAGCAGCTACGGGACTTCAGAGACCCAGTACTTC. Its protein is CASSYGTSETQYF. The full variable domain, in which reference TRBV5-6 and TRBJ2-5 provide the parts outside the CDR3, is DAGVTQSPTHLIKTRGQQVTLRCSPKSGHDTVSWYQQALGQGPQFIFQYYEEEERQRGNFPDRFSGHQFPNYSSELNVNALLLGDSALYLCASSYGTSETQYFGPGTRLLVL.

This clonotype was observed a handful of times. The chain recombines TRBV3-1 with TRBJ1-5, with 11 bases lining up with TRBD1. This CDR3 region has 14 residues. Looked up from germline, CDR1 is LGHDT and CDR2 is YNNKEL (reference sequence). The trim removed 3 bases at V and 8 bases at J, leaving 3 bases unmatched. As DNA, the CDR3 is TGTGCCAGCAGCCACGGGACAGGGGGTGAGCCCCAGCATTTT. It codes for CASSHGTGGEPQHF.

The rearrangement uses TRBV5-1 and TRBJ2-5; D ambiguous. Germline values: CDR1 SGHRS, CDR2 YFSETQ. V was pared by 0 bases and J by 2 bases, with 8 bases between. CDR3 length: 14 residues. The CDR3 protein is CASSLGIEQETQYF. As DNA, the CDR3 is TGCGCCAGCAGCTTGGGTATAGAGCAAGAGACCCAGTACTTC.

The sample holds a few counts of this clonotype. The V and J genes are TRBV10-2 and TRBJ1-5; 12 nucleotides match TRBD1. V dropped 6 bases and J dropped 7; count of bases not matched to a gene: 7. Germline V gives CDR1 WSHSY, CDR2 SAAADI. The CDR3 runs 15 residues. This CDR3 reads CASSPGTGGGQPQHF. As DNA, the CDR3 is TGCGCCAGCAGCCCAGGGACAGGGGGCGGCCAGCCCCAGCATTTT.

This clonotype was found once. The rearrangement links TRBV4-2 to TRBJ1-4, with D unclear. Trimming removed 1 base at V and 5 bases at J, with 8 bases between. Germline values: CDR1 LGHNA, CDR2 YNFKEQ. The CDR3 has 14 residues. CDR3: CASSQAGLNEKLFF. In DNA, the CDR3 is TGTGCCAGCAGCCAAGCAGGTTTAAATGAAAAACTGTTTTTT.

This clonotype was counted a few times. This CDR3 is CASSWGGTSNTEAFF. The CDR3, as DNA: TGCGCCAGCAGCTGGGGCGGGACGTCGAACACTGAAGCTTTCTTT. The chain uses TRBV5-1 and TRBJ1-1; D might be TRBD1 (5 bases). CDR3 length: 15 residues. The V gene's germline CDR1 is SGHRS and CDR2 YFSETQ. Trimming left V 3 bases short and J 1 base short, with 13 bases between.

The sample holds a few counts of this clonotype. The rearrangement joins TRBV5-6 to TRBJ2-2; 8 bases are shared with TRBD1. This CDR3 region has 16 residues. Trimming took 5 bases from V and 3 from J; bases not matched to a gene: 9. Germline V lookup: CDR1 SGHDT, CDR2 YYEEEE. The CDR3 DNA follows: TGTGCCAGCAGACCCCAAGACAGGGGTGACACCGGGGAGCTGTTTTTT. It yields the protein CASRPQDRGDTGELFF.

This clonotype was counted at least ten times. This chain connects TRBV20-1 to TRBJ2-7; 9 positions match TRBD1. The germline V gene encodes CDR1 DFQATT and CDR2 SNEGSKA (reference sequence). The length of the CDR3 is 15 residues. The J segment lost 6 bases and the V segment lost 5 bases, leaving 14 bases of the junction unmatched. The CDR3 spells CSADLGQGKGSEQYF. The CDR3 nucleotides are TGCAGTGCTGACCTCGGACAGGGGAAAGGGAGCGAGCAGTACTTC.

The chain employs TRBV5-1 and TRBJ1-1; D call uncertain. V lost 6 bases and J 1 base, leaving 10 bases between the germline ends. The CDR3 covers 13 residues. Germline V gives CDR1 SGHRS, CDR2 YFSETQ. In nucleotides, the CDR3 is TGCGCCAGCAAAGGGCTTACGAACACTGAAGCTTTCTTT. Translation gives CASKGLTNTEAFF.